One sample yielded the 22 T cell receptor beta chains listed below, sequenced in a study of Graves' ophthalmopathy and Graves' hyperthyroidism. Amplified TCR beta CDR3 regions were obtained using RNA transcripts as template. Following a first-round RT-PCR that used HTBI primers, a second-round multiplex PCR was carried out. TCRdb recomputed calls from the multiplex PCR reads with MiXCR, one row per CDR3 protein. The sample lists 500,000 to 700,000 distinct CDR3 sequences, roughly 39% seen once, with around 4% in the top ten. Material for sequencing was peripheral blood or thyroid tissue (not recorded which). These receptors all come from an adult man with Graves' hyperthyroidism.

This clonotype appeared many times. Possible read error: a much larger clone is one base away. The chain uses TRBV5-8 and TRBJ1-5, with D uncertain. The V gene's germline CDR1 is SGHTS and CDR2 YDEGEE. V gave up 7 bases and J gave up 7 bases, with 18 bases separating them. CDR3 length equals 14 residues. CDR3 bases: TGTGCCAGCTTACCCACGGGCAGGATACAGCCCCAGCATTTT. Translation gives CASLPTGRIQPQHF. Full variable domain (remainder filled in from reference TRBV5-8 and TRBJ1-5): EAGVTQSPTHLIKTRGQQATLRCSPISGHTSVYWYQQALGLGLQFLLWYDEGEERNRGNFPPRFSGRQFPNYSSELNVNALELEDSALYLCASLPTGRIQPQHFGDGTRLSIL.

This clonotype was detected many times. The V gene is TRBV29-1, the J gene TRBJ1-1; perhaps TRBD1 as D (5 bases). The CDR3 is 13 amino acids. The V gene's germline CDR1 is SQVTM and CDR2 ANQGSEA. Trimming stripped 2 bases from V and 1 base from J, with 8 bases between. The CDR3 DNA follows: TGCAGCGTTGAAACGAGGGGGAACACTGAAGCTTTCTTT. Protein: CSVETRGNTEAFF.

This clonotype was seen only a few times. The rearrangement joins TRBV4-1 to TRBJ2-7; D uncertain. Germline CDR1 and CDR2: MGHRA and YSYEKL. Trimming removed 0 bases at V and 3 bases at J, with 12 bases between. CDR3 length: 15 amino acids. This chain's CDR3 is CASSQDQDHYYEQYF. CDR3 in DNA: TGCGCCAGCAGCCAAGATCAAGACCACTACTACGAGCAGTACTTC.

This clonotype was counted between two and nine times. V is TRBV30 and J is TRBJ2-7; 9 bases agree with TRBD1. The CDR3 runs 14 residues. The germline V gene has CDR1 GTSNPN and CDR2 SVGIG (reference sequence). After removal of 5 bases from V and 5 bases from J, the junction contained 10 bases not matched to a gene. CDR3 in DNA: TGTGCCTGGCATCCGGGACAGGGTCGCCACGAGCAGTACTTC. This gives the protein CAWHPGQGRHEQYF. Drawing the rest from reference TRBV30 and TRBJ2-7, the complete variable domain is SQTIHQWPATLVQPVGSPLSLECTVEGTSNPNLYWYRQAAGRGLQLLFYSVGIGQISSEVPQNLSASRPQDRQFILSSKKLLLSDSGFYLCAWHPGQGRHEQYFGPGTRLTVT.

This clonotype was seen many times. CDR3 in amino acids: CSVRIGTENSPLHF. CDR3 nucleotides: TGCAGCGTTCGTATCGGGACAGAGAATTCACCCCTCCACTTT. The chain carries TRBV29-1 and TRBJ1-6, with TRBD1 matching 7 bases. The J segment lost 7 bases and the V segment lost 5 bases, leaving 8 bases of the junction unmatched. The CDR3 loop spans 14 amino acids. Germline lookup yields CDR1 SQVTM and CDR2 ANQGSEA. The full variable domain, its missing parts supplied by reference TRBV29-1 and TRBJ1-6, is SAVISQKPSRDICQRGTSLTIQCQVDSQVTMMFWYRQQPGQSLTLIATANQGSEATYESGFVIDKFPISRPNLTFSTLTVSNMSPEDSSIYLCSVRIGTENSPLHFGNGTRLTVT.

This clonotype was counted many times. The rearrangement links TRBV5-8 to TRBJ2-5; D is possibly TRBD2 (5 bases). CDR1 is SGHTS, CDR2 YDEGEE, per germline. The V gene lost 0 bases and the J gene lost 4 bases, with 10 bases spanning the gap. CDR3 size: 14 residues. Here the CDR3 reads CASSLAGFGETQYF. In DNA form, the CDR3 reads TGTGCCAGCAGCTTGGCGGGGTTCGGAGAGACCCAGTACTTC.

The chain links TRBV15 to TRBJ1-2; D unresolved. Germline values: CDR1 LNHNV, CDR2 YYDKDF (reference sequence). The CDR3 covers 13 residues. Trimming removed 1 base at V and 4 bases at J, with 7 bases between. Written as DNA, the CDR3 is TGTGCCACCAGCAGAGGCTGGGGCTATGGCTACACCTTC. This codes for CATSRGWGYGYTF.

For the CDR3, the DNA is TGTGCCAGCAGCGGGACCCCGTACAATGAGCAGTTCTTC. Encoded protein: CASSGTPYNEQFF. The chain links TRBV9 to TRBJ2-1, with D unresolved. The CDR3 sequence is 13 residues long. Between the trimmed V and J ends, which lost 3 bases and 4 bases, there was a span of 8 bases. Germline loops: CDR1 SGDLS, CDR2 YYNGEE.

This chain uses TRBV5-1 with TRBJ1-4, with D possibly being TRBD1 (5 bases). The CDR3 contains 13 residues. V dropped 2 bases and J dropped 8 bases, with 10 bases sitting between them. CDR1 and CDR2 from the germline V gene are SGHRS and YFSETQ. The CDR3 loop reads CASSFGTGEKLFF. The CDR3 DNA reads TGCGCCAGCAGCTTTGGCACAGGAGAAAAACTGTTTTTT. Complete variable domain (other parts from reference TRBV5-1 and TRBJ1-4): KAGVTQTPRYLIKTRGQQVTLSCSPISGHRSVSWYQQTPGQGLQFLFEYFSETQRNKGNFPGRFSGRQFSNSRSEMNVSTLELGDSALYLCASSFGTGEKLFFGSGTQLSVL.

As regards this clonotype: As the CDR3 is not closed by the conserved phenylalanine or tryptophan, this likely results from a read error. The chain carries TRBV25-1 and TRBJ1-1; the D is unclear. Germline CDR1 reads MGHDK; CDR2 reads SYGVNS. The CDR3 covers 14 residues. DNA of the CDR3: TGTGCCGGCAGTGATTACAAGATGAACACTGAAGCTTTCCTT. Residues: CAGSDYKMNTEAFL.

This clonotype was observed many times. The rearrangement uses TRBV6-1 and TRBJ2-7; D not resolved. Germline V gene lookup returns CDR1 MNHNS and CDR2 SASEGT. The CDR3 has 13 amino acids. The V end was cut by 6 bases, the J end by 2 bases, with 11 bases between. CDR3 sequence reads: CASRRLTPYEQYF. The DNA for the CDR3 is TGTGCCAGCAGGCGACTTACACCCTACGAGCAGTACTTC.

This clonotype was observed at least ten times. CDR3 residues: CATSTGVHGYTF. Here the CDR3 DNA reads TGTGCCACCTCCACGGGGGTTCATGGCTACACCTTC. This chain joins TRBV28 and TRBJ1-2; TRBD1 might be the D (5 bases). With 10 bases removed from V and 6 bases from J, the gap between germline ends came to 15 bases. The CDR3 runs 12 residues. Germline assignment: CDR1 MDHEN and CDR2 SYDVKM.

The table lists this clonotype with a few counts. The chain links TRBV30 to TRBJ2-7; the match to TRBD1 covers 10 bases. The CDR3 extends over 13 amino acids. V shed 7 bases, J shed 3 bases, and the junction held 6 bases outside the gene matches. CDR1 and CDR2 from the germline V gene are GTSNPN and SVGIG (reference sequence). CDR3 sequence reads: CAFGTGDNYEQYF. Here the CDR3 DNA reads TGTGCCTTCGGGACAGGGGATAACTACGAGCAGTACTTC.

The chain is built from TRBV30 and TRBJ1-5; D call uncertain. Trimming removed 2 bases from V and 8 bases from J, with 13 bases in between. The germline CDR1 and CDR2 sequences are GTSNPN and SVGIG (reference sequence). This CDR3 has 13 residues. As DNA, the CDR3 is TGTGCCTGGAGTAGGGCGACTGAGGAGCCCCAGCATTTT. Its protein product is CAWSRATEEPQHF.

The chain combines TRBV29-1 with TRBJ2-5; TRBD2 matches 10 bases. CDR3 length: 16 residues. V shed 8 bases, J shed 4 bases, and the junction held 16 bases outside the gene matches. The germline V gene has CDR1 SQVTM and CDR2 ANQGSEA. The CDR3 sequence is CSLRLAGAGGGETQYF. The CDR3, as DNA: TGCAGCCTCCGGCTAGCGGGAGCCGGAGGGGGAGAGACCCAGTACTTC. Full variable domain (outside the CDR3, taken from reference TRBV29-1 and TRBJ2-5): SAVISQKPSRDICQRGTSLTIQCQVDSQVTMMFWYRQQPGQSLTLIATANQGSEATYESGFVIDKFPISRPNLTFSTLTVSNMSPEDSSIYLCSLRLAGAGGGETQYFGPGTRLLVL.

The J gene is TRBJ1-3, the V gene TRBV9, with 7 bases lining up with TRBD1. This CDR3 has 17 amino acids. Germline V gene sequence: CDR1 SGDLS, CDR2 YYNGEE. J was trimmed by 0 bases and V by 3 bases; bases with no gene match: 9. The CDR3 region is CASSERTGASSGNTIYF. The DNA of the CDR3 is TGTGCCAGCAGCGAAAGGACAGGAGCTAGCTCTGGAAACACCATATATTTT.

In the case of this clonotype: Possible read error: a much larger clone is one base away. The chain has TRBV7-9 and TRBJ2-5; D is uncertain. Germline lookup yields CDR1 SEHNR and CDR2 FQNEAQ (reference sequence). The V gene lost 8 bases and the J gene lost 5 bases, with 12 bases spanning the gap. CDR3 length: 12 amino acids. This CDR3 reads CASGIWQETQYF. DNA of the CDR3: TGTGCCAGCGGTATATGGCAGGAGACCCAGTACTTC.

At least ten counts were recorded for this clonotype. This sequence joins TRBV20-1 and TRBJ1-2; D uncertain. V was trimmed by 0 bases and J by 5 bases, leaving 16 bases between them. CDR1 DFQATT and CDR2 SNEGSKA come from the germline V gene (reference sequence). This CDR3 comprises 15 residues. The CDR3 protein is CSARDPEVPGYGYTF. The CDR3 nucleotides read TGCAGTGCTAGAGACCCGGAGGTCCCGGGATATGGCTACACCTTC.

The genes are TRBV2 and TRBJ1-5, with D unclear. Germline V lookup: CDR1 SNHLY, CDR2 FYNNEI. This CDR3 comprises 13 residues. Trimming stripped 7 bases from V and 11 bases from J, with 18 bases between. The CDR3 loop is CASKAGEKETQHF. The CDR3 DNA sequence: TGTGCCAGCAAGGCAGGAGAAAAAGAGACCCAGCATTTT. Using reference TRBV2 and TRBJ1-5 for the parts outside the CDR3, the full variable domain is EPEVTQTPSHQVTQMGQEVILRCVPISNHLYFYWYRQILGQKVEFLVSFYNNEISEKSEIFDDQFSVERPDGSNFTLKIRSTKLEDSAMYFCASKAGEKETQHFGDGTRLSIL.

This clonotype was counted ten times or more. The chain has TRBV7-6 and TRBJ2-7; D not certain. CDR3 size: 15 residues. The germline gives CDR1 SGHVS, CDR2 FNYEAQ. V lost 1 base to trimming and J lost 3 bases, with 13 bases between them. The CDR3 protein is CASSLGVSGFYEQYF. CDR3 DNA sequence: TGTGCCAGCAGCTTAGGGGTCTCAGGTTTCTACGAGCAGTACTTC.

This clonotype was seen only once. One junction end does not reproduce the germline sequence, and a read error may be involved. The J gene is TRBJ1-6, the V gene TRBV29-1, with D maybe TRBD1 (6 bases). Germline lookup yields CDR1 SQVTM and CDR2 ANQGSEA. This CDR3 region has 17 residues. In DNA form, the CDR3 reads TGCAGCGTTGAAACGCCTTCTACGGGGGCAGGGGTTTCACCCCCCCACTTT. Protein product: CSVETPSTGAGVSPPHF.

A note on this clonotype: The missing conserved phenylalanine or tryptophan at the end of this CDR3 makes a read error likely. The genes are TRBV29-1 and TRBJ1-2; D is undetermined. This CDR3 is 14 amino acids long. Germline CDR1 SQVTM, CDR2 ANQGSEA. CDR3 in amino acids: CGVTLQSPKDGYTS. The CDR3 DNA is TGCGGCGTTACGTTACAGTCCCCTAAGGATGGCTACACCTCC.